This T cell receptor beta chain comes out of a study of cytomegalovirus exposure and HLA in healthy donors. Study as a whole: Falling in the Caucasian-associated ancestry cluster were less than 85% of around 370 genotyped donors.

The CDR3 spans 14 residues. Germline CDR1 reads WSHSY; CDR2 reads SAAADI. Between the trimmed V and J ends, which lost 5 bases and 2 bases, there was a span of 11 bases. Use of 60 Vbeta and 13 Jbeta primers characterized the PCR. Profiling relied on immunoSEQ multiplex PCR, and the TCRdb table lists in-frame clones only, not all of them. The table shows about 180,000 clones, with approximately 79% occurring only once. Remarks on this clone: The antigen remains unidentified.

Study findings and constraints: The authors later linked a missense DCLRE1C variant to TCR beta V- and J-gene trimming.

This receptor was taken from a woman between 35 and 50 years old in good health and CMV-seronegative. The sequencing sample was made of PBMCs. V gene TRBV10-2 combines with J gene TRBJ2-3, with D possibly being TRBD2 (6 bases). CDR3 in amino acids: CASSLGTYTDTQYF. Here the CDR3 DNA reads TGCGCCAGCAGTCTTGGGACTTACACAGATACGCAGTATTTT.